This T cell receptor beta chain came from a study of T cell repertoires in cytomegalovirus infection (dated by TCRdb to 2018 to 2020). Looking at the study overall: Because public TCR beta signatures pointed to carriage of CMV infection together with the matching HLA type, the HLA type of each donor mattered for the analysis. Results and caveats for the whole study, not just this receptor: The ex vivo response was dominated by HLA-C-restricted CMV-specific TCR beta clonotypes, which also provided the single most frequent clonotype in two of eight donors. In both this cohort and an independent cohort of several hundred donors, the cumulative frequency of public TCR beta family members distinguished carriers of CMV infection plus the relevant HLA type.

Measured from the cysteine to the phenylalanine, the CDR3 is 17 residues long. Only CDR3 DNA remains: 51 bases, in frame from the first base. CDR1 MNHEY and CDR2 SMNVEV were looked up in the germline V gene (reference sequence). Germline trimming: 5 bases from V, 4 bases from J; junction bases outside gene matches: 15. About this clonotype itself: The target of this receptor is not known. No qualities accompany the bases; no much larger clone lies one base away.

Sequencing took place on an Illumina HiSeq 1500. TCRdb reanalyzed the raw reads on its own, using fastp at Q25 for trimming and MiXCR for clone calling, and kept in-frame beta chains. Each entry merges the rows of one CDR3 protein and shows their most common DNA and genes. The sample profile shows under 800,000 distinct CDR3 sequences; approximately 24% of them were found once. In total, the top ten clones hold approximately 8% of the sample. The sequence was obtained from a human donor in good health (CMV status not recorded). Some clones in this sample may be carry-over from other donors' samples. The V gene is TRBV27 and the J gene is TRBJ1-1, and 8 junctional nucleotides match TRBD1. The specimen sequenced was CD8+ T cells from PBMCs. For the CDR3, the sequence is CASSLLKTGVLVTEAFF. The nucleotides read TGTGCCAGCAGTCTCCTGAAGACAGGGGTTTTAGTCACTGAAGCTTTCTTT.